This T cell receptor (beta chain) came from a study of naive and memory T cell subsets. Broader study findings: There was no ground truth to check naive and memory subset results. Over 85% of naive TCR sequences appeared only once, unlike memory subsets. RNA-based TCR counts may shift with T cell activation and differentiation. Especially in CD8 cells, naive repertoires contained a few larger clonotypes, possibly CD45RA-re-expressing memory cells.

The beta constant-region primer was an equimolar mix of two oligonucleotides covering TRBC1 and TRBC2. Four rounds of PCR amplified the ligated cDNA using nested alpha and beta constant-region primers plus SP2. Via MiXCR, TCRdb re-called the UMI-ligation and nested PCR reads, giving one row per CDR3 protein. The repertoire includes approximately 140,000 distinct CDR3 sequences, 15% to 25% of them detected once, and about 0.6% sits in the top ten. There are 18 residues in the CDR3. V lost 3 bases, J lost 3 bases, and 13 bases stayed unmatched. On this clonotype: The antigen is unknown.

This TCR derives from a human donor in good health. The sequenced material came from naive CD8+ T cells from blood. The V and J genes are TRBV12-3 or TRBV12-4 and TRBJ2-1, with 8 bases identical to TRBD2. CDR3 amino acids: CASSFYLGTRPDYNEQFF. The DNA of the CDR3 is TGTGCCAGCAGTTTCTATTTGGGGACTAGACCAGACTACAATGAGCAGTTCTTC.